Listed below are T cell receptor beta chains from one sample, sequenced in a study of T-cell memory formation after mild COVID-19. Via MiXCR, TCRdb re-called the 5' RACE reads, giving one row per CDR3 protein. The sample records 350,000 to 450,000 distinct CDR3 sequences, roughly a quarter being singletons. Material for sequencing was PBMCs or a T cell subset sorted from them (not recorded which). The receptors come from an adult woman who had mild COVID-19 (a few samples of this study predate the infection). Cell type and time point are not known. CDR3s leave out the opening cysteine and the closing phenylalanine or tryptophan.

j_call v_call cdr3_length cdr3_aa
TRBJ2-7 TRBV11-2 12 ASSRLASSYEQY
TRBJ2-3 TRBV14 16 ASSSPRIAGGVTDTQY
TRBJ2-5 TRBV5-1 14 ASSLGPRVPEETQY
TRBJ1-2 TRBV30 11 AWSIQANYGYT
TRBJ1-1 TRBV5-1 14 ACSLQGGSEWAEAF
TRBJ2-1 TRBV2 13 ASSPRTSVINEQF
TRBJ2-3 TRBV7-3 11 ASGGGSTDTQY
TRBJ2-7 TRBV21-1 13 ASSKLGTGSYEQY
TRBJ2-3 TRBV6-6 10 ASSYLSDTQY
TRBJ2-1 TRBV20-1 16 SARSPGLAGGSYNEQF